The clone carrying this TCR beta chain was found many times. Its antigen is currently unknown. These data belong to a study of T-cell reconstitution after alpha-beta-depleted transplantation in children. Notes on the study in general: The high TCRbeta diversity at day 60 in some patients came from surviving recipient T cells and thymic progenitors. By one year post-transplant, T-cell counts and diversity largely arose from T cells that were newly produced.

The library targeted TCRbeta and was prepared with unique molecular identifiers. TCRdb independently ran MiXCR on the PCR reads; one entry per CDR3 protein. The sample gives around 270,000 distinct CDR3 sequences, roughly 8.2% of which show up once; 9.1% is in the top ten. J was trimmed by 4 bases and V by 3 bases; bases with no gene match: 13. The CDR3 extends over 17 amino acids. Per germline, CDR1 LGHNA and CDR2 YSLEER. The material was peripheral blood, obtained 360 days after TCRalphabeta/CD19-depleted stem cell transplant. This clonotype was obtained from a female patient between 2 and 15 years old who had a stem cell transplant for Fanconi anemia, so the T cells may come from the graft donor. The J gene is TRBJ1-1, the V gene TRBV4-3; 8 bases line up with TRBD1. This CDR3 reads CASSHWGAGGQGTEAFF. The CDR3 DNA reads TGCGCCAGCAGCCACTGGGGGGCAGGGGGCCAGGGCACTGAAGCTTTCTTT.